Below, 5 T cell receptor beta chains from the same sample are listed, as sequenced in a study of control samples from healthy donors and cancer patients. TCRdb keeps only in-frame clones here, not all; method: immunoSEQ multiplex PCR. This table has fewer than 200,000 clones, roughly 88% appearing once. The sample was blood. Receptors originate from a woman in her 30s in good health.

The V gene is TRBV27, the J gene TRBJ2-2, with 8 bases matching TRBD2. V lost 8 bases and J lost 0; bases outside the gene matches: 8. The CDR3 consists of 16 residues. Germline CDR1 and CDR2: MNHEY and SMNVEV (reference sequence). CDR3 coding DNA: TGTGCCAGCCTTCCTTATAGCGGGACGAACACCGGGGAGCTGTTTTTT. It specifies CASLPYSGTNTGELFF.

The rearrangement links TRBV7-9 to TRBJ1-1; D ambiguous. The CDR3 covers 12 residues. The ends were cut back, 5 bases at V and 8 bases at J, with 12 bases in the middle. CDR1 is SEHNR, CDR2 FQNEAQ, per germline (reference sequence). CDR3 amino acids: CASSVGGPEAFF. Here the CDR3 DNA reads TGTGCCAGCAGCGTAGGAGGCCCCGAAGCTTTCTTT.

This chain links TRBV13 with TRBJ1-2; TRBD1 matches 7 bases. This CDR3 spans 17 amino acids. The V gene's germline CDR1 is PRHDT and CDR2 FYEKMQ (reference sequence). The V and J ends lost 0 bases and 7 bases, in that order; junction bases with no gene match: 14. The CDR3 reads CASSLGNLAGGLVGYTF. CDR3 coding DNA: TGTGCCAGCAGCTTAGGTAACTTGGCAGGGGGGCTTGTTGGCTACACCTTC. Full variable domain (missing parts from reference TRBV13 and TRBJ1-2): AAGVIQSPRHLIKEKRETATLKCYPIPRHDTVYWYQQGPGQDPQFLISFYEKMQSDKGSIPDRFSAQQFSDYHSELNMSSLELGDSALYFCASSLGNLAGGLVGYTFGSGTRLTVV.

This clone was observed a handful of times. The chain carries TRBV5-1 and TRBJ1-4; TRBD1 agrees at 7 bases. V lost 1 base, J lost 9 bases, and 9 bases stayed unmatched. The CDR3 totals 15 residues. Looked up from germline, CDR1 is SGHRS and CDR2 is YFSETQ. The DNA of the CDR3 is TGCGCCAGCAGCTTGAATCAACAGGGGAGTAAAAAACTGTTTTTT. The encoded protein is CASSLNQQGSKKLFF.

The chain has TRBV2 and TRBJ1-5; D perhaps matches TRBD1 (5 bases). The CDR3 is made up of 14 amino acids. The ends were cut back, 3 bases at V and 12 bases at J, with 18 bases in the middle. Germline assignment: CDR1 SNHLY and CDR2 FYNNEI. The CDR3 DNA follows: TGTGCCAGCAGTGATGGGGCCGCCGGCTTGATCCAGCATTTT. It yields the protein CASSDGAAGLIQHF.